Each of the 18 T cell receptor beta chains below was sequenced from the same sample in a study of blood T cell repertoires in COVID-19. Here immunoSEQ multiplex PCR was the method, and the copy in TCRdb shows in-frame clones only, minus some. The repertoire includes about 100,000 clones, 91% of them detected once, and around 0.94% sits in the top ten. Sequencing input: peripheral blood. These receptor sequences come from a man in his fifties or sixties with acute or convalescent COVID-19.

CDR3 DNA sequence: TGCGCCAGCAGCTTCGACTATATGGGGACCGGGGAGCTGTTTTTT. It is translated as CASSFDYMGTGELFF. The chain couples TRBV5-1 to TRBJ2-2, with a tentative D call TRBD2 (5 bases). V was trimmed by 2 bases and J by 5 bases, leaving 13 bases between them. Germline-derived CDR1 and CDR2 are SGHRS and YFSETQ. The CDR3 has 15 amino acids.

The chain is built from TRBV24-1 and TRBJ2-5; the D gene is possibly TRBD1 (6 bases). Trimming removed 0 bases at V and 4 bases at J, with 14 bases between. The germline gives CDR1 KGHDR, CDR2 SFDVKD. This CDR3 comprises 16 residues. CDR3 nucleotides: TGTGCCACCAGTGATTTGCAAATGGGGGCCGGAGAGACCCAGTACTTC. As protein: CATSDLQMGAGETQYF.

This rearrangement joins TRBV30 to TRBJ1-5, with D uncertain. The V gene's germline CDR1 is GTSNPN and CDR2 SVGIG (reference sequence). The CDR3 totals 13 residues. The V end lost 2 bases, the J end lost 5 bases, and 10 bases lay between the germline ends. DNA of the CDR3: TGTGCCTGGAGTCCAGTGGGCGATCAGCCCCAGCATTTT. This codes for CAWSPVGDQPQHF.

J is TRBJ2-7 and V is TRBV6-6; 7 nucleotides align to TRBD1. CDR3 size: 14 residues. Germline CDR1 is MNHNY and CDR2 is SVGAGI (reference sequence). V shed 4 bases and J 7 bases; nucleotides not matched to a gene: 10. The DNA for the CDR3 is TGTGCCAGCAGTTTCCCCGACAGGGTGGGTGAGCAGTACTTC. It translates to CASSFPDRVGEQYF.

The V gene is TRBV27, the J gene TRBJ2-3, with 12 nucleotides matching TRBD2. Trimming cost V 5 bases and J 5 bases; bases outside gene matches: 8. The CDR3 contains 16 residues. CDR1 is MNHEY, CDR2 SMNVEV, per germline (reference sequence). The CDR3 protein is CASSTGLAGIGDTQYF. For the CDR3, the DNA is TGTGCCAGCAGTACTGGACTAGCGGGGATAGGAGATACGCAGTATTTT.

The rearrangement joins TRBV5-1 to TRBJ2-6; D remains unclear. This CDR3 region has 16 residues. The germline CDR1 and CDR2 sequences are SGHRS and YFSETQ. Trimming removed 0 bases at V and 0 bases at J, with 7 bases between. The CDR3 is CASSLAGSSGANVLTF. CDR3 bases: TGCGCCAGCAGCTTGGCCGGGTCCTCTGGGGCCAACGTCCTGACTTTC.

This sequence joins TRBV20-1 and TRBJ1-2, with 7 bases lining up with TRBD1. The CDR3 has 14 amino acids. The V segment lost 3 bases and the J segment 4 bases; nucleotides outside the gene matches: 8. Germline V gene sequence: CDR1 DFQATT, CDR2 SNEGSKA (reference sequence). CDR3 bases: TGCAGTGCTAGTCCCCCGGGACAGCTCTATGGCTACACCTTC. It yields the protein CSASPPGQLYGYTF.

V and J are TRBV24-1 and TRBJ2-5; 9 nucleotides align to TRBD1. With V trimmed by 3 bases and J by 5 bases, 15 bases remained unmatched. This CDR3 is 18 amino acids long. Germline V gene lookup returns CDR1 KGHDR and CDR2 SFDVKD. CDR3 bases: TGTGCCACCAGTGATCCCCAGGGTACCGGGACAGGGCAGGAGACCCAGTACTTC. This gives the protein CATSDPQGTGTGQETQYF.

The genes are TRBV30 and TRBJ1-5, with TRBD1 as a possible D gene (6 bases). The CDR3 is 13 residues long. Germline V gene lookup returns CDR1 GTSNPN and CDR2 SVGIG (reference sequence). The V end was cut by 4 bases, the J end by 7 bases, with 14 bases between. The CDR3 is CAWNLQGRQPQHF. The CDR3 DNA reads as TGTGCCTGGAACTTACAGGGTCGCCAGCCCCAGCATTTT.

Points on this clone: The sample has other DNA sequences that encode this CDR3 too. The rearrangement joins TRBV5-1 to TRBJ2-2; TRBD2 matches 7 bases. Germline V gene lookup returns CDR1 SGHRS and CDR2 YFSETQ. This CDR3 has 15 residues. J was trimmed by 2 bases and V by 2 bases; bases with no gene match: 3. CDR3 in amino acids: CASSLGRANTGELFF. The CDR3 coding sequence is TGCGCCAGCAGCTTAGGGAGGGCCAACACCGGGGAGCTGTTTTTT.

The CDR3 region is CASSLRTGIANTGELFF. The CDR3 nucleotides read TGTGCCAGCAGCTTAAGGACAGGGATCGCGAACACCGGGGAGCTGTTTTTT. The rearrangement links TRBV7-3 to TRBJ2-2; 8 bases are a match to TRBD1. There are 17 residues in the CDR3. V shed 1 base, J shed 0 bases, and the junction held 4 bases outside the gene matches. Germline CDR1 and CDR2: SGHTA and FQGTGA.

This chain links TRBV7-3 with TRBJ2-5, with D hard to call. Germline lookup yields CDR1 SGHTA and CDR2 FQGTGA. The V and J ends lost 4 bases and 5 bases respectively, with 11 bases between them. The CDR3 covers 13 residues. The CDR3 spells CASSSQLSETQYF. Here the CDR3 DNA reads TGTGCCAGCAGCTCCCAACTATCGGAGACCCAGTACTTC.

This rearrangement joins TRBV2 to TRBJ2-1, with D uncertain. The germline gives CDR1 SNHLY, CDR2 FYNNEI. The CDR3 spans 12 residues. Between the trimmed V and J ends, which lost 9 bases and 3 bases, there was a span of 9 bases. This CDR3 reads CASRLGYNEQFF. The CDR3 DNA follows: TGTGCCAGTAGACTCGGCTACAATGAGCAGTTCTTC.

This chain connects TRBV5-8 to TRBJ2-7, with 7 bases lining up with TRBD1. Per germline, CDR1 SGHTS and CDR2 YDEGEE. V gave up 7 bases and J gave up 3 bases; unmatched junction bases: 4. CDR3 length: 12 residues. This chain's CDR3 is CASYPGGYEQYF. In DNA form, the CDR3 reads TGTGCCAGCTACCCAGGGGGCTACGAGCAGTACTTC.

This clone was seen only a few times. The CDR3 spells CAWSPYPGLPNSYEQYF. The CDR3 DNA follows: TGTGCCTGGAGCCCGTATCCGGGACTACCAAACTCCTACGAGCAGTACTTC. This chain links TRBV30 with TRBJ2-7, with TRBD2 matching 7 bases. The CDR3 runs 17 residues. Germline values: CDR1 GTSNPN, CDR2 SVGIG (reference sequence). Losses at the gene ends were 3 bases for V and 0 bases for J; bases not matched to a gene: 14.

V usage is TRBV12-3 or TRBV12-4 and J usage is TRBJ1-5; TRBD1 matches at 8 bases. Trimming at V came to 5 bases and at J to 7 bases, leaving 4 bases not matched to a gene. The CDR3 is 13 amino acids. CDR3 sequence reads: CASSTDRGQPQHF. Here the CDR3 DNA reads TGTGCCAGCAGTACCGACAGGGGACAGCCCCAGCATTTT.

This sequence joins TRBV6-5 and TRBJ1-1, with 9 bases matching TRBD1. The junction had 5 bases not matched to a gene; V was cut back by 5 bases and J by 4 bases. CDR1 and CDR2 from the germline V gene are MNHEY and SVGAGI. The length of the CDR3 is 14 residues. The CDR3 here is CASSTRTGATEAFF. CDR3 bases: TGTGCCAGCAGTACCCGGACAGGGGCCACTGAAGCTTTCTTT.

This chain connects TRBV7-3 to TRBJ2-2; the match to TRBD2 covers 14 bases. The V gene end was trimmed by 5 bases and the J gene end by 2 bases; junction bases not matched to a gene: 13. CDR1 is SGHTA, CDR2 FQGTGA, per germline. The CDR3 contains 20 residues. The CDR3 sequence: CASSPYSGTSGRPNTGELFF. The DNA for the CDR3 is TGTGCCAGCAGCCCCTACTCCGGGACTAGCGGGAGACCCAACACCGGGGAGCTGTTTTTT.